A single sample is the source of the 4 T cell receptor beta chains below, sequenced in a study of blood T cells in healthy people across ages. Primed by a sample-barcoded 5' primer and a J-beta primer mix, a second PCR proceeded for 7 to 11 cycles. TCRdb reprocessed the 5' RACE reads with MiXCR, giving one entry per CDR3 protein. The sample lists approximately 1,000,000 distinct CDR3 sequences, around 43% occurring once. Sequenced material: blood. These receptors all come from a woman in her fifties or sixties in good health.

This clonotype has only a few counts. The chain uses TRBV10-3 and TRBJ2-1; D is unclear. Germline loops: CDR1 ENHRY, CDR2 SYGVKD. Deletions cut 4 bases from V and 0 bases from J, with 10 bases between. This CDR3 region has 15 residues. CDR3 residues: CAISVDSSSYNEQFF. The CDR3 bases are TGTGCCATCAGTGTAGACTCGAGCTCCTACAATGAGCAGTTCTTC.

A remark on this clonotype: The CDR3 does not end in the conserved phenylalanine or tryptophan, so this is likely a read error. The chain's CDR3 is CASGRFRRDPDNEQFL. DNA of the CDR3: TGTGCTAGTGGTCGATTCCGCCGGGACCCCGACAATGAGCAGTTCTTA. The rearrangement joins TRBV12-5 to TRBJ2-1, with D perhaps given as TRBD1 or TRBD2 (5 bases each). Trimming removed 5 bases from V and 5 bases from J, with 19 bases in between. Germline V gives CDR1 LGHNT, CDR2 FRNRAP. The CDR3 spans 16 residues.

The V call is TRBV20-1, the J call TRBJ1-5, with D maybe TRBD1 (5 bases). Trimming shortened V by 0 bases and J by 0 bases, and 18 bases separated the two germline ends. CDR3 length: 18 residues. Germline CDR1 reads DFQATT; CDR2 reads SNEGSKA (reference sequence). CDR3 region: CSARDLSDGAYSNQPQHF. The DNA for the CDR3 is TGCAGTGCTAGAGACCTCTCGGACGGGGCCTATAGCAATCAGCCCCAGCATTTT.

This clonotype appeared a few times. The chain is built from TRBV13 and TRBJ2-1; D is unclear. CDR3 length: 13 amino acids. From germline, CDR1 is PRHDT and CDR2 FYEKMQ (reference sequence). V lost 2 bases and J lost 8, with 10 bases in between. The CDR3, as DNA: TGTGCCAGCAGCTTATTCCAGTCTTATGAGCAGTTCTTC. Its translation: CASSLFQSYEQFF. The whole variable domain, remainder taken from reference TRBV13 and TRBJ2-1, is AAGVIQSPRHLIKEKRETATLKCYPIPRHDTVYWYQQGPGQDPQFLISFYEKMQSDKGSIPDRFSAQQFSDYHSELNMSSLELGDSALYFCASSLFQSYEQFFGPGTRLTVL.